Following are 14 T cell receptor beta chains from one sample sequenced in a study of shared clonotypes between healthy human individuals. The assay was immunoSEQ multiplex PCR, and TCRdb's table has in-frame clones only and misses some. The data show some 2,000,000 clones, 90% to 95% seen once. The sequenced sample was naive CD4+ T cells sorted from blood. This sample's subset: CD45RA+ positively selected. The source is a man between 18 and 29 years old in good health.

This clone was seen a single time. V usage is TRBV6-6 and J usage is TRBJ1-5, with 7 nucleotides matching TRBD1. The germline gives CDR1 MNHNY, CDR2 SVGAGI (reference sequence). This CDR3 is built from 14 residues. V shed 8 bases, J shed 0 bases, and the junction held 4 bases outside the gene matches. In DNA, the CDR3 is TGTGCCAGCGCGACAGGGAATAGCAATCAGCCCCAGCATTTT. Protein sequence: CASATGNSNQPQHF.

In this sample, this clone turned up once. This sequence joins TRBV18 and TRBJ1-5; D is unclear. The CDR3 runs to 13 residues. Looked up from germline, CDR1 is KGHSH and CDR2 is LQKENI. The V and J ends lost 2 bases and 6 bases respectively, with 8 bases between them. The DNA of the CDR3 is TGTGCCAGCTCACCAACGGGATTTCAGCCCCAGCATTTT. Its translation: CASSPTGFQPQHF.

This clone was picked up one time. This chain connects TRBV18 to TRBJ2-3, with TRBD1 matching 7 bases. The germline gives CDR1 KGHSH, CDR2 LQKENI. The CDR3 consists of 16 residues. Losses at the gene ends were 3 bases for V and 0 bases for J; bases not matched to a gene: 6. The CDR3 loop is CASSPRQGSSTDTQYF. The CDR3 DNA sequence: TGTGCCAGCTCACCTCGACAGGGAAGTAGCACAGATACGCAGTATTTT.

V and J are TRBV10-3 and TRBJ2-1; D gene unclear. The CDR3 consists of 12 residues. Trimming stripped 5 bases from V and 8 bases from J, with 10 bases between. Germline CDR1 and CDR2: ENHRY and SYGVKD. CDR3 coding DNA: TGTGCCATCAGTCAAGGGTTCGATGAGCAGTTCTTC. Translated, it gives CAISQGFDEQFF.

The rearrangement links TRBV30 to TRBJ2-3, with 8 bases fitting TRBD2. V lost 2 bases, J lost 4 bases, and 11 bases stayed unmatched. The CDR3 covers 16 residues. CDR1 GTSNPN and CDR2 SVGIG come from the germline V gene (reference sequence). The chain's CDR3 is CAWSLNSGSPADTQYF. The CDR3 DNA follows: TGTGCCTGGAGTCTCAACAGCGGGAGTCCCGCAGATACGCAGTATTTT.

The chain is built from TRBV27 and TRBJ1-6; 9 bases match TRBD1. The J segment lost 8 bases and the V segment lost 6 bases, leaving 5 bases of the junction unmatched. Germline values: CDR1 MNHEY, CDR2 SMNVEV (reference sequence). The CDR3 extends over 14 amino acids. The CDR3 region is CASSYRGLYSPLHF. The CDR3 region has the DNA TGTGCCAGCAGCTACAGGGGGCTCTATTCACCCCTCCACTTT.

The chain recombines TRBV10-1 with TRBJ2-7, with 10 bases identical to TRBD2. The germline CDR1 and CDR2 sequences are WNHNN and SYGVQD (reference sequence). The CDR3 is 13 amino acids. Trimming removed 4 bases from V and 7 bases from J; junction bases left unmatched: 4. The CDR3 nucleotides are TGCGCCAGCAGTGGGCTAGCGGGGGTTGAGCAGTACTTC. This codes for CASSGLAGVEQYF.

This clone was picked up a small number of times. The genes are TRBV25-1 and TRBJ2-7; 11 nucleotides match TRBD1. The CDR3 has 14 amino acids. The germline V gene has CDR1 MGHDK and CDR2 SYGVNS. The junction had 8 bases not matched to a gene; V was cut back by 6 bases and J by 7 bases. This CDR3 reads CASSPGQGAREQYF. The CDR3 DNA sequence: TGTGCCAGCAGCCCTGGACAGGGGGCGAGGGAGCAGTACTTC.

CDR3 sequence (DNA): TGTGCCATCAGTGGACTAGCGGGGGGCCGCTCCTACAATGAGCAGTTCTTC. Protein product: CAISGLAGGRSYNEQFF. The V gene is TRBV10-3, the J gene TRBJ2-1; the match to TRBD2 covers 13 bases. V dropped 4 bases and J dropped 0; count of bases not matched to a gene: 3. CDR1 and CDR2 from the germline V gene are ENHRY and SYGVKD. The CDR3 spans 17 residues.

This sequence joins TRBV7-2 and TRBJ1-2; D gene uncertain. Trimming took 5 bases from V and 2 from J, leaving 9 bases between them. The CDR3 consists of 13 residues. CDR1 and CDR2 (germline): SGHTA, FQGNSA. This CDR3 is CASSPHGNYGYTF. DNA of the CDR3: TGTGCCAGCAGCCCCCACGGAAACTATGGCTACACCTTC.

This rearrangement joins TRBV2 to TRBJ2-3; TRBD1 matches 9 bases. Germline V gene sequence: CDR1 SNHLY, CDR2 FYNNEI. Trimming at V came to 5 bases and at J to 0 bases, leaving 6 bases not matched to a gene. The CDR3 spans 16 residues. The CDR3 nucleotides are TGTGCCAGCAGTCTGACCGGGACAGGGAGCACAGATACGCAGTATTTT. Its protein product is CASSLTGTGSTDTQYF.

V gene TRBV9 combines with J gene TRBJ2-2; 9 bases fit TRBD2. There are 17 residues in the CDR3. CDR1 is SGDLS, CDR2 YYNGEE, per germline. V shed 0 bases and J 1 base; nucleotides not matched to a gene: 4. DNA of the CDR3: TGTGCCAGCAGCGTAGGACTAGCGGTTAAGAACACCGGGGAGCTGTTTTTT. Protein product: CASSVGLAVKNTGELFF.

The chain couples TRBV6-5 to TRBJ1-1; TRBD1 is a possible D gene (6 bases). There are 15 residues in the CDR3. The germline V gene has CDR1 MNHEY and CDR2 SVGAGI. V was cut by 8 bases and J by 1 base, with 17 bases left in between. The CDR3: CASRFNRVGNTEAFF. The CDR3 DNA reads TGTGCCAGCCGGTTTAACAGGGTAGGGAACACTGAAGCTTTCTTT.

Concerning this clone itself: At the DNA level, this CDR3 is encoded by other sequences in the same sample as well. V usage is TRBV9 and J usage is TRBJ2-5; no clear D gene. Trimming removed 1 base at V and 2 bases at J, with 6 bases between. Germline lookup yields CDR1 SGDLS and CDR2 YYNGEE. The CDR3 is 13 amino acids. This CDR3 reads CASSVSSQETQYF. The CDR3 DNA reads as TGTGCCAGCAGCGTAAGTTCTCAAGAGACCCAGTACTTC.